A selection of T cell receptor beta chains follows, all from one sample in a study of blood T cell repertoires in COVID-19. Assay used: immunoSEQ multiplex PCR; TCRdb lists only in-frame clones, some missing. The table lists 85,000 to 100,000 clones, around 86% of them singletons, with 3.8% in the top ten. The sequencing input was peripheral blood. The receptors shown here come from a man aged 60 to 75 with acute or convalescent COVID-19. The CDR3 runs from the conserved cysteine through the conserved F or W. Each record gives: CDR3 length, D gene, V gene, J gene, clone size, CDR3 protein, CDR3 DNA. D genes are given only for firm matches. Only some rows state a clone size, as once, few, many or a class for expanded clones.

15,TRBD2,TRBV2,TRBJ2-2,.,CASSEAGGDTGELFF,TGTGCCAGCAGTGAAGCCGGGGGGGACACCGGGGAGCTGTTTTTT
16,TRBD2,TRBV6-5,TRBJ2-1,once,CASSYSASGSYNEQFF,TGTGCCAGCAGTTACTCGGCTAGCGGGAGTTACAATGAGCAGTTCTTC
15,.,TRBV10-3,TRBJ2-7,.,CAISEGQPSSYEQYF,TGTGCCATCAGTGAGGGGCAGCCCAGCTCCTACGAGCAGTACTTC
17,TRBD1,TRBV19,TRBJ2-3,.,CASSIGRRDRITDTQYF,TGTGCCAGTAGTATAGGGAGACGGGACAGGATTACAGATACGCAGTATTTT
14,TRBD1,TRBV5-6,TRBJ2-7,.,CASSLLQGAHEQYF,TGTGCCAGCAGCTTGTTGCAGGGGGCACACGAGCAGTACTTC
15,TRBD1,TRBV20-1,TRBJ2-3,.,CSASVQGASTDTQYF,TGCAGTGCTAGTGTGCAGGGGGCAAGCACAGATACGCAGTATTTT
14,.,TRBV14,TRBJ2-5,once,CASSRSRRGETQYF,TGTGCCAGCAGCCGGAGCAGAAGAGGAGAGACCCAGTACTTC
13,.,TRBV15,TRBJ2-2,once,CATSRVSTGELFF,TGTGCCACCAGCAGAGTCAGCACCGGGGAGCTGTTTTTT
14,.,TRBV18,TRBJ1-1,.,CASSPSTKGTEAFF,TGTGCCAGCTCACCATCTACAAAGGGGACTGAAGCTTTCTTT
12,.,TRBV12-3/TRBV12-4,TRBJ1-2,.,CASSSRQTHIAF,TGTGCCAGCAGTTCCCGACAGACACATATCGCCTTC
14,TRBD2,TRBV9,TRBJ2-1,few,CASSVSGGASEQFF,TGTGCCAGCAGCGTTAGCGGGGGGGCGTCTGAGCAGTTCTTC
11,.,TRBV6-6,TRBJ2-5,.,CASSPHETQYF,TGTGCCAGCAGCCCACATGAGACCCAGTACTTC
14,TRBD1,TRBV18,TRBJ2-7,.,CASSRDRGAYEQYF,TGTGCCAGCTCACGGGACAGGGGTGCCTACGAGCAGTACTTC
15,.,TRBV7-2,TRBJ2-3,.,CASSLDPGNTDTQYF,TGTGCCAGCAGCTTAGATCCTGGCAACACAGATACGCAGTATTTT
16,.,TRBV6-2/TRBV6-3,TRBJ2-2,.,CASSPGLISNTGELFF,TGTGCCAGCAGCCCTGGACTCATCTCGAACACCGGGGAGCTGTTTTTT
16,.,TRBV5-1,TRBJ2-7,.,CASSLDGGGQPYEQYF,TGCGCCAGCAGCTTGGACGGTGGTGGGCAGCCCTACGAGCAGTACTTC
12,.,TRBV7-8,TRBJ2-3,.,CASSPYTDTQYF,TGTGCCAGCAGCCCCTACACAGATACGCAGTATTTT
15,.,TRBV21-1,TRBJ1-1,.,CASRQRAGSVTEAFF,TGTGCCAGCCGCCAAAGGGCGGGTAGCGTCACTGAAGCTTTCTTT
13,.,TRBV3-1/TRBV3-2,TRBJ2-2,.,CASSLTNTGELFF,TGTGCCAGCAGCCTAACTAACACCGGGGAGCTGTTTTTT
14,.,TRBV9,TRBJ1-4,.,CASSVGGSNEKLFF,TGTGCCAGCAGCGTAGGAGGGAGTAATGAAAAACTGTTTTTT
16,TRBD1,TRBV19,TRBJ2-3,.,CASSIISTGGQDTQYF,TGTGCCAGTAGTATAATTTCGACAGGGGGCCAGGATACGCAGTATTTT
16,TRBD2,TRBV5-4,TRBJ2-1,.,CASSRPGPGGYNEQFF,TGTGCCAGCAGCCGTCCAGGGCCGGGGGGCTACAATGAGCAGTTCTTC
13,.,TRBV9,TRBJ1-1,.,CASSGHSNTEAFF,TGTGCCAGCAGCGGGCATTCGAACACTGAAGCTTTCTTT
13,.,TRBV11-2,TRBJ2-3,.,CASSPGFTDTQYF,TGTGCCAGCAGCCCCGGGTTCACAGATACGCAGTATTTT
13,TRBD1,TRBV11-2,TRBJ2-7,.,CASSPGTGNEQYF,TGTGCCAGCAGCCCCGGGACAGGGAACGAGCAGTACTTC
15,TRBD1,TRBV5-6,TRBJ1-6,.,CASSTGQGENSPLHF,TGTGCCAGCAGCACTGGACAGGGGGAAAATTCACCCCTCCACTTT
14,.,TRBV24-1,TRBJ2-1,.,CATSDRTLGAEQFF,TGTGCCACCAGTGACCGCACGCTGGGGGCTGAGCAGTTCTTC
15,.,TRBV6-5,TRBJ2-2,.,CASSPRYSRTGELFF,TGTGCCAGCAGTCCACGCTACTCGCGAACCGGGGAGCTGTTTTTT
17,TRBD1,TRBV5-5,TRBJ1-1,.,CASSRDGTATRNTEAFF,TGTGCCAGCAGCCGAGATGGGACAGCCACAAGGAACACTGAAGCTTTCTTT
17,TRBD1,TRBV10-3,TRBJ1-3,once,CAISGTGGAEAGNTIYF,TGTGCCATCAGCGGGACAGGGGGCGCCGAGGCTGGAAACACCATATATTTT
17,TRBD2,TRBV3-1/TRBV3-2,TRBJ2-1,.,CATAGLAGGPSYNEQFF,TGTGCCACCGCGGGACTAGCGGGAGGGCCCTCCTACAATGAGCAGTTCTTC
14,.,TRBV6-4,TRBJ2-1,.,CASSVARGRNEQFF,TGTGCCAGCAGTGTGGCAAGGGGTAGGAATGAGCAGTTCTTC
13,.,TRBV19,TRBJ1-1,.,CASSIARDTEAFF,TGTGCCAGTAGTATAGCCAGGGATACTGAAGCTTTCTTT
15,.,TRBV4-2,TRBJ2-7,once,CASSPRLGGSYEQYF,TGTGCCAGCAGCCCCCGCCTGGGGGGCTCCTACGAGCAGTACTTC
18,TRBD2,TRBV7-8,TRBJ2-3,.,CASSSTIGLAGGRDTQYF,TGTGCCAGCAGCTCCACTATTGGGCTAGCGGGAGGAAGAGATACGCAGTATTTT
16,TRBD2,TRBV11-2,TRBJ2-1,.,CASSLVPPGLAGEQFF,TGTGCCAGCAGCTTAGTGCCTCCGGGACTAGCGGGTGAGCAGTTCTTC
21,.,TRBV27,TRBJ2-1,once,CASSPIQAGAGTFSSYNEQFF,TGTGCCAGCAGTCCCATCCAGGCGGGGGCCGGAACTTTTAGCTCCTACAATGAGCAGTTCTTC
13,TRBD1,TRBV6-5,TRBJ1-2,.,CASSFRQGGGYTF,TGTGCCAGCAGTTTTAGACAGGGTGGTGGCTACACCTTC
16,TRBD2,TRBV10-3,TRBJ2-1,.,CAIRDRLAGVDNEQFF,TGTGCCATCAGGGACCGACTAGCGGGAGTTGATAATGAGCAGTTCTTC
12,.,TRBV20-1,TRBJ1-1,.,CSASQADTEAFF,TGCAGTGCTAGTCAGGCCGACACTGAAGCTTTCTTT
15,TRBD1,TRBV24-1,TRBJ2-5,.,CATSDPRQGAETQYF,TGTGCCACCAGTGATCCTCGACAGGGGGCGGAGACCCAGTACTTC
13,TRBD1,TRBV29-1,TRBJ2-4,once,CSAKTGIQNIQYF,TGCAGCGCCAAGACAGGGATCCAAAACATTCAGTACTTC
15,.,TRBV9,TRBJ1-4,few,CASSVDGRDGGKLFF,TGTGCCAGCAGCGTAGATGGCAGGGATGGCGGAAAACTGTTTTTT
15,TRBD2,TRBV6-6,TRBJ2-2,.,CASSPTGGRAGELFF,TGTGCCAGCAGCCCGACGGGGGGGCGGGCCGGGGAGCTGTTTTTT
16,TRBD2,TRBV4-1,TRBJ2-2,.,CASSPPSSGITGELFF,TGCGCCAGCAGCCCCCCGTCTAGCGGGATCACCGGGGAGCTGTTTTTT
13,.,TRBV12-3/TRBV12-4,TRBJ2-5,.,CASSSTSPETQYF,TGTGCCAGCAGTTCGACTAGTCCCGAGACCCAGTACTTC
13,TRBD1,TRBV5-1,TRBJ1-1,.,CASTGGAGTEAFF,TGCGCCAGTACAGGGGGCGCGGGCACTGAAGCTTTCTTT
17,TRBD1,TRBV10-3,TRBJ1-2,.,CAMSGTEDVSRMKGYTF,TGTGCCATGTCCGGGACAGAAGATGTGTCTCGAATGAAGGGCTACACCTTC
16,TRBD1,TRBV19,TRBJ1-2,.,CASLRDRVSTNYGYTF,TGTGCCAGCCTTCGGGACAGGGTCTCCACTAACTATGGCTACACCTTC
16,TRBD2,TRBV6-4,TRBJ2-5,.,CASSVERGASQETQYF,TGTGCCAGCAGTGTGGAGCGGGGGGCCTCCCAAGAGACCCAGTACTTC
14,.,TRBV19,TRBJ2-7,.,CASSGPRVSYEQYF,TGTGCCAGTAGTGGCCCCAGGGTATCCTACGAGCAGTACTTC
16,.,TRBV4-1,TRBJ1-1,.,CASSQEPGRANTEAFF,TGCGCCAGCAGCCAAGAACCCGGCAGGGCGAACACTGAAGCTTTCTTT
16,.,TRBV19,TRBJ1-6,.,CASSQHSRVENSPLHF,TGTGCCAGTAGTCAACACTCCAGGGTTGAGAATTCACCCCTCCACTTT
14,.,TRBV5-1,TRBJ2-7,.,CASSLVTGFYEQYF,TGCGCCAGCAGCTTGGTAACAGGGTTTTACGAGCAGTACTTC